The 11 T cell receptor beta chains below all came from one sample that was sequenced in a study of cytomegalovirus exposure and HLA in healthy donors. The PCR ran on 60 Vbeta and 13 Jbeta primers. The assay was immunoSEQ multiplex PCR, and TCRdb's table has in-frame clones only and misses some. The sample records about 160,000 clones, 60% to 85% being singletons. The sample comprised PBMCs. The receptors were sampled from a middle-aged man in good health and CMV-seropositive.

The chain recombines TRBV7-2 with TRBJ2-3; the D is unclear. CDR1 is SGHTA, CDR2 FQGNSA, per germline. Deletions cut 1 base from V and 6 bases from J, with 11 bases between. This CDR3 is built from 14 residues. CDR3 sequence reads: CASSLDRYMDTQYF. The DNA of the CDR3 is TGTGCCAGCAGCTTAGACCGCTATATGGATACGCAGTATTTT.

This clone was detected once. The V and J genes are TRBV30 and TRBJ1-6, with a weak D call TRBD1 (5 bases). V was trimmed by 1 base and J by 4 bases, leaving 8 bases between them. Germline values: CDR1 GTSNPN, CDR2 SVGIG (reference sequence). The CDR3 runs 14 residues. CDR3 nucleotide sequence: TGTGCCTGGAGTGGGCAGGGATATAATTCACCCCTCCACTTT. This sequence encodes CAWSGQGYNSPLHF.

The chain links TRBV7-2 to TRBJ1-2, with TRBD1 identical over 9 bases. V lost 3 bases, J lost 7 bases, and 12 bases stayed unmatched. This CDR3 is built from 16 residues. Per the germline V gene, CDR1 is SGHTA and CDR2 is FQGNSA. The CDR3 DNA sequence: TGTGCCAGCAGCTTCCTCCTCCGGGACAGGGCTCGTGGCTACACCTTC. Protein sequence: CASSFLLRDRARGYTF.

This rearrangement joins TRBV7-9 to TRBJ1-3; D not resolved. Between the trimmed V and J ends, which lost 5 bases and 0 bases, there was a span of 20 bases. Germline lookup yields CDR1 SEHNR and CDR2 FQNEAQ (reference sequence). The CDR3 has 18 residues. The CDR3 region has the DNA TGTGCCAGCAGCCCCGCCCTTGAGAGGCGTACCTCTGGAAACACCATATATTTT. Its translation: CASSPALERRTSGNTIYF.

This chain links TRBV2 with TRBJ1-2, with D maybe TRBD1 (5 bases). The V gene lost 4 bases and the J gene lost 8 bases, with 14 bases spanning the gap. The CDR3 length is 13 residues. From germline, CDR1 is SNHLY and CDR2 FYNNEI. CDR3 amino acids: CASSAQGLEGYTF. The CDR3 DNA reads TGTGCCAGCAGTGCCCAGGGTCTAGAAGGCTACACCTTC.

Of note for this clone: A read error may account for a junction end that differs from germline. The CDR3 DNA reads as TGTGCCAGCAGTTTGGGGACAGCGGATGAAGCTTTCTTT. It translates to CASSLGTADEAFF. The V call is TRBV5-4, the J call TRBJ1-1; 7 bases agree with TRBD1. The CDR3 is 13 residues long. The germline CDR1 and CDR2 sequences are SGHNT and YYREEE (reference sequence). Full variable domain (remainder filled in from reference TRBV5-4 and TRBJ1-1): ETGVTQSPTHLIKTRGQQVTLRCSSQSGHNTVSWYQQALGQGPQFIFQYYREEENGRGNFPPRFSGLQFPNYSSELNVNALELDDSALYLCASSLGTADEAFFGQGTRLTVV.

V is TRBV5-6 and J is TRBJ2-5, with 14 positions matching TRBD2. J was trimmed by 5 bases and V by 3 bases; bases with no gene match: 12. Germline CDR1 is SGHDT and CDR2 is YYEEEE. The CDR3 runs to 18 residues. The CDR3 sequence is CASSSTHRLAGGRETQYF. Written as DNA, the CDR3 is TGTGCCAGCAGCTCTACCCATCGACTAGCGGGGGGGAGGGAGACCCAGTACTTC.

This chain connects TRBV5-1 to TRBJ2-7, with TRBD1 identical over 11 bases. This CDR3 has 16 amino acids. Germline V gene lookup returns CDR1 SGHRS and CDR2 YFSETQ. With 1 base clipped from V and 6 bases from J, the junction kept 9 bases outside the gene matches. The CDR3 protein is CASSLRGDRGTSEQYF. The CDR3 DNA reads TGCGCCAGCAGCTTGAGGGGGGACAGGGGGACCTCCGAGCAGTACTTC. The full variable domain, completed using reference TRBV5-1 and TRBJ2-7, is KAGVTQTPRYLIKTRGQQVTLSCSPISGHRSVSWYQQTPGQGLQFLFEYFSETQRNKGNFPGRFSGRQFSNSRSEMNVSTLELGDSALYLCASSLRGDRGTSEQYFGPGTRLTVT.

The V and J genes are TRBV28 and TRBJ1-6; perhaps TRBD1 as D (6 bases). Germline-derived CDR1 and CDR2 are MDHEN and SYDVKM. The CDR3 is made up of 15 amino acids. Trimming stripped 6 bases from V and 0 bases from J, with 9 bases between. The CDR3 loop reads CASRQDSSYNSPLHF. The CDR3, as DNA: TGTGCCAGCAGACAGGACAGCTCCTATAATTCACCCCTCCACTTT.

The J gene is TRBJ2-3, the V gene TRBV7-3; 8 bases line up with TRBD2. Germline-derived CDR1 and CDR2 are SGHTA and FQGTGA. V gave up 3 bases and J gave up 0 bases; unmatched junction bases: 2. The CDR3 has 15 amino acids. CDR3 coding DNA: TGTGCCAGCAGCTTGCAGCGGGGGAGCACAGATACGCAGTATTTT. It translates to CASSLQRGSTDTQYF.

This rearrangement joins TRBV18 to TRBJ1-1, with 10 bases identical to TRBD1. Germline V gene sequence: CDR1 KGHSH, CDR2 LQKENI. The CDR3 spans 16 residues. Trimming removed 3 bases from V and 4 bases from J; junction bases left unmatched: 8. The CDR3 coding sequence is TGTGCCAGCTCACCGAACCTAAGGACAGGGGGCACTGAAGCTTTCTTT. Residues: CASSPNLRTGGTEAFF.